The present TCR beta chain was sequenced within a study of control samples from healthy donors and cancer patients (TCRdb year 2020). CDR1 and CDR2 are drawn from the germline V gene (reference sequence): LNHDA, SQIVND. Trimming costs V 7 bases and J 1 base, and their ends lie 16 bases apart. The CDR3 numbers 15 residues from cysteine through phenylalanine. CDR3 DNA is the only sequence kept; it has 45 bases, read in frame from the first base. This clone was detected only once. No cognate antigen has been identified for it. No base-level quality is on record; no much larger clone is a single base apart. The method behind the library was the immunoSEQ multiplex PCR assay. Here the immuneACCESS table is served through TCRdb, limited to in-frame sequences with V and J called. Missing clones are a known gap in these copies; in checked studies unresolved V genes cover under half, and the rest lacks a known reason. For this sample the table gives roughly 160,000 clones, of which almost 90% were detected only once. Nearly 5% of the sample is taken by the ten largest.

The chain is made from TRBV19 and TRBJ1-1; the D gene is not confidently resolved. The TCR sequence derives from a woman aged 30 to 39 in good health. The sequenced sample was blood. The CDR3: CASKGLGRGNTEAFF. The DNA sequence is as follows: TGTGCCAGTAAGGGCCTCGGTCGGGGGAACACTGAAGCTTTCTTT.